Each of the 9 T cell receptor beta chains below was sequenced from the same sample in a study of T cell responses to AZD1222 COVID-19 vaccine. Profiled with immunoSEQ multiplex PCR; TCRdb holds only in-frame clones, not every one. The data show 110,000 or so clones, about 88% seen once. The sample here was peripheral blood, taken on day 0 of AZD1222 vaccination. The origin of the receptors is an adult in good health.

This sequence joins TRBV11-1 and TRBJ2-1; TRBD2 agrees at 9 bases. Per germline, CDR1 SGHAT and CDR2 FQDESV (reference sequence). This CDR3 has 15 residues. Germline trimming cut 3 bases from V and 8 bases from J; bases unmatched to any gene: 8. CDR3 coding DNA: TGTGCCAGCAGCTTTTTGGCTAGCGGGGTTCATGAGCAGTTCTTC. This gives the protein CASSFLASGVHEQFF.

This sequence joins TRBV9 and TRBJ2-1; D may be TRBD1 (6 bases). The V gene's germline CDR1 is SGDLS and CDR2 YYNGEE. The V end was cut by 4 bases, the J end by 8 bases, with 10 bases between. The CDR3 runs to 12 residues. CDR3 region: CASSFRTDEQFF. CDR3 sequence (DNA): TGTGCCAGCAGCTTCCGGACAGATGAGCAGTTCTTC.

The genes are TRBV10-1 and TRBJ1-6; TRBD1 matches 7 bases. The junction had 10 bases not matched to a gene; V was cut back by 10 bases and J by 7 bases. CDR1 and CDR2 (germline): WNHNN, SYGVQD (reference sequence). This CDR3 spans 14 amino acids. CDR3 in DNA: TGCGCCACCCAAATGACAGGGACCAATTCACCCCTCCACTTT. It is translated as CATQMTGTNSPLHF.

The CDR3 here is CASSVGRGYGYTF. In nucleotides, the CDR3 is TGTGCCAGCTCAGTAGGCAGGGGTTATGGCTACACCTTC. The chain is built from TRBV18 and TRBJ1-2, with D tentatively TRBD1 (6 bases). Germline values: CDR1 KGHSH, CDR2 LQKENI. V was shortened by 5 bases and J by 5 bases, with 12 bases between the two germline ends. There are 13 residues in the CDR3.

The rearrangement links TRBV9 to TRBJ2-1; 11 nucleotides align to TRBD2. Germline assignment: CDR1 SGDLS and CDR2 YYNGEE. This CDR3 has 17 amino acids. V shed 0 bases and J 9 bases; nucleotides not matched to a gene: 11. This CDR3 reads CASSVGVAGGALGEQFF. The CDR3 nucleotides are TGTGCCAGCAGCGTAGGGGTAGCGGGAGGGGCGTTGGGTGAGCAGTTCTTC.

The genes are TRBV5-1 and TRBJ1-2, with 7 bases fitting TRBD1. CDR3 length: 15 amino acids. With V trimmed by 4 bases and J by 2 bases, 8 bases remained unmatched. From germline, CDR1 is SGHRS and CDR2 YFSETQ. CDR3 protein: CASSVQGSGNYGYTF. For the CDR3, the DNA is TGCGCCAGCAGCGTACAGGGGAGCGGCAACTATGGCTACACCTTC.

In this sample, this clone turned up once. The CDR3 bases are TGTGCCAGCAGCTTGGGCGGGGATCAGCCCCAGCATTTT. Translation gives CASSLGGDQPQHF. The chain recombines TRBV7-8 with TRBJ1-5; D is unclear. Germline V CDR1 and CDR2: SGHVS, FQNEAQ. V gave up 3 bases and J gave up 5 bases, with 8 bases separating them. CDR3 length equals 13 residues. The variable domain in full, completed from reference TRBV7-8 and TRBJ1-5, reads GAGVSQSPRYKVAKRGQDVALRCDPISGHVSLFWYQQALGQGPEFLTYFQNEAQLDKSGLPSDRFFAERPEGSVSTLKIQRTQQEDSAVYLCASSLGGDQPQHFGDGTRLSIL.

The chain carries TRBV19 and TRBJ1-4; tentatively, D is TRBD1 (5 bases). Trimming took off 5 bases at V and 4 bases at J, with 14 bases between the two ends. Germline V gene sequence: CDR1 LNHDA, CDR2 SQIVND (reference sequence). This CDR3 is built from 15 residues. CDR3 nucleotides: TGTGCCAGTAGTGCGGGACTGACTTATAATGAAAAACTGTTTTTT. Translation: CASSAGLTYNEKLFF.

The CDR3 DNA reads TGTGCCAGCTCACCACGGGAAGAGAGGAAAGCTTTCTTT. It is translated as CASSPREERKAFF. The chain uses TRBV18 and TRBJ1-1, with D uncertain. The CDR3 extends over 13 amino acids. Looked up from germline, CDR1 is KGHSH and CDR2 is LQKENI. V lost 1 base to trimming and J lost 9 bases, with 12 bases between them.